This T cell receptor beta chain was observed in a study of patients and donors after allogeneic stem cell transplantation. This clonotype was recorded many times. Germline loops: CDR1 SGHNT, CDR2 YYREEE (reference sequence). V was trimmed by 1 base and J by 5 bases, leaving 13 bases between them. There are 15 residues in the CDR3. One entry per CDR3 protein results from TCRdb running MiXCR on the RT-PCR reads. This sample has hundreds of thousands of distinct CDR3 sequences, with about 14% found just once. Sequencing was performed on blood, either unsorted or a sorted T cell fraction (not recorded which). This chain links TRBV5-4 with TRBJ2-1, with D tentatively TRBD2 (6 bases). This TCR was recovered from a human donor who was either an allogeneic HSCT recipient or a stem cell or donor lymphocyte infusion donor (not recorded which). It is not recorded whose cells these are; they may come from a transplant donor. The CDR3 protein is CASSLPGGPHNEQFF. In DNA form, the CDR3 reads TGTGCCAGCAGCTTGCCTGGAGGGCCACACAATGAGCAGTTCTTC.